This TCR beta chain emerged from a study of blood T cell repertoires in COVID-19. Looking at the study overall: Italy, Spain and the United States were the sources of the convalescent and acute COVID-19 samples. PBMCs, B-cell-depleted T cells, or T cells were the source of the cDNA or gDNA that made up the material.

Libraries were prepared by immunoSEQ multiplex PCR; TCRdb keeps only in-frame clonotypes and omits some of them. The sample has about half a million clones, about 88% seen once. The CDR3 has 15 amino acids. Germline values: CDR1 SGHRS, CDR2 YFSETQ. V dropped 1 base and J dropped 0; count of bases not matched to a gene: 1. The sequence came from a man in his late teens or twenties with COVID-19, enrolled during active disease. This chain links TRBV5-1 with TRBJ2-5, with 9 bases fitting TRBD2. Sequencing was done on a sample of peripheral blood. CDR3 amino acids: CASSLTSGYQETQYF. The CDR3 DNA follows: TGCGCCAGCAGCTTGACTAGCGGGTACCAAGAGACCCAGTACTTC. Combining the CDR3 with reference TRBV5-1 and TRBJ2-5 gives the whole variable domain KAGVTQTPRYLIKTRGQQVTLSCSPISGHRSVSWYQQTPGQGLQFLFEYFSETQRNKGNFPGRFSGRQFSNSRSEMNVSTLELGDSALYLCASSLTSGYQETQYFGPGTRLLVL.